This T cell receptor (beta chain) was found in a study of cytomegalovirus exposure and HLA in healthy donors. PCR was performed using 60 Vbeta and 13 Jbeta primers. Clones were sequenced by immunoSEQ multiplex PCR, and TCRdb holds only the in-frame ones, with some missing. The sample gives about 190,000 clones, 70% to 80% of which show up once; approximately 2% is in the top ten. V lost 7 bases and J 4 bases, leaving 17 bases between the germline ends. The germline V gene has CDR1 MDHEN and CDR2 SYDVKM. The CDR3 totals 15 residues. The sequenced sample was PBMCs. The chain recombines TRBV28 with TRBJ1-5, with unresolved D. The sequence was collected from a woman in her 30s in good health and CMV-seropositive. DNA for the CDR3: TGTGCCAGCATAGTCGGTGCGGATTGGAATCAGCCCCAGCATTTT. This encodes CASIVGADWNQPQHF.